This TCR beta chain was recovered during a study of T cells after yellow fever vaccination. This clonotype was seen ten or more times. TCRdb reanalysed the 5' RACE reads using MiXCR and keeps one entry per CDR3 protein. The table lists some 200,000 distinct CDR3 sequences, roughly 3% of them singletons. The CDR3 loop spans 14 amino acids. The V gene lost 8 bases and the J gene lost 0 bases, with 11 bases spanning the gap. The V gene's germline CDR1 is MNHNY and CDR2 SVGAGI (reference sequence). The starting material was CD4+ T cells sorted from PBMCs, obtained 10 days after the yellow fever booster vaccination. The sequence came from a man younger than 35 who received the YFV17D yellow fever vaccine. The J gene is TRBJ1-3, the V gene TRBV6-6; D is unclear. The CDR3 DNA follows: TGTGCCAGCTTAGGCAGAGCCTCTGGAAACACCATATATTTT. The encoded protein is CASLGRASGNTIYF.